This record concerns one T cell receptor beta chain sequence. This record belongs to a study of shared clonotypes between healthy human individuals. Produced via immunoSEQ multiplex PCR; TCRdb's table is partial and in-frame only. The sample lists about 450,000 clones; less than 80% were seen once. Per germline, CDR1 SNHLY and CDR2 FYNNEI. This CDR3 has 12 residues. Trimming removed 5 bases at V and 10 bases at J, with 12 bases between. The receptor comes from a middle-aged woman in good health. Some clones in this sample may be carry-over from other donors' samples. This chain joins TRBV2 and TRBJ2-1; D might be TRBD1 (5 bases). Specimen: PBMCs. CDR3 region: CASSTGLGEQFF. CDR3 nucleotide sequence: TGTGCCAGCAGTACAGGTTTGGGCGAGCAGTTCTTC.